Listed below are T cell receptor beta chains from one sample, sequenced in a study of cytomegalovirus exposure and HLA in healthy donors. Using immunoSEQ multiplex PCR, the repertoire was profiled, and TCRdb retains in-frame clones only, with some absent. This sample has over 150,000 clones; more than 80% occur once, and the top ten carry approximately 7%. Sequenced input: PBMCs. These receptors all come from a woman in her twenties or thirties in good health and CMV-seropositive. The CDR3 runs from the conserved cysteine through the conserved F or W. Each record gives: clone size, J gene, V gene, D gene, CDR3 protein, CDR3 DNA. The D gene is left open where the match is weak. Size is stated for part of the rows, as once, few or many counts, or as a class when the clone is expanded.

clone_size: -
j_call: TRBJ1-6
v_call: TRBV11-2
d_call: -
cdr3_aa: CASSLDLLISPLHF
cdr3_nt: TGTGCCAGCAGCTTAGATTTGTTAATTTCACCCCTCCACTTT

clone_size: -
j_call: TRBJ1-5
v_call: TRBV7-9
d_call: -
cdr3_aa: CASSLAAGKSNQPQHF
cdr3_nt: TGTGCCAGCAGCTTAGCGGCAGGGAAAAGCAATCAGCCCCAGCATTTT

clone_size: few
j_call: TRBJ2-7
v_call: TRBV6-1
d_call: -
cdr3_aa: CASSEAGSEGYEQYF
cdr3_nt: TGTGCCAGCAGTGAAGCGGGGTCGGAGGGGTACGAGCAGTACTTC

clone_size: few
j_call: TRBJ1-1
v_call: TRBV7-9
d_call: -
cdr3_aa: CASSLDHRHTEAFF
cdr3_nt: TGTGCCAGCAGCTTAGATCACAGGCACACTGAAGCTTTCTTT

clone_size: -
j_call: TRBJ2-5
v_call: TRBV10-3
d_call: TRBD1
cdr3_aa: CAISESMGTAKETQYF
cdr3_nt: TGTGCCATCAGTGAGTCGATGGGGACAGCTAAAGAGACCCAGTACTTC

clone_size: -
j_call: TRBJ1-2
v_call: TRBV7-2
d_call: TRBD1
cdr3_aa: CASSLGLDRGRNGYTF
cdr3_nt: TGTGCCAGCAGCTTAGGCTTGGACAGGGGGCGGAATGGCTACACCTTC

clone_size: once
j_call: TRBJ1-2
v_call: TRBV28
d_call: TRBD1
cdr3_aa: CASSDTTGNVYGYTF
cdr3_nt: TGTGCCAGCAGTGATACGACAGGGAATGTGTATGGCTACACCTTC

clone_size: -
j_call: TRBJ1-1
v_call: TRBV2
d_call: -
cdr3_aa: CASSEEGGGTEAFF
cdr3_nt: TGTGCCAGCAGTGAAGAGGGGGGGGGCACTGAAGCTTTCTTT

clone_size: -
j_call: TRBJ2-7
v_call: TRBV19
d_call: -
cdr3_aa: CASSKVQGSYEQYF
cdr3_nt: TGTGCCAGTAGTAAGGTCCAGGGCTCCTACGAGCAGTACTTC

clone_size: -
j_call: TRBJ1-2
v_call: TRBV4-3
d_call: -
cdr3_aa: CASSQVGQGNYGYTF
cdr3_nt: TGCGCCAGCAGCCAAGTGGGCCAGGGGAACTATGGCTACACCTTC

clone_size: few
j_call: TRBJ1-6
v_call: TRBV27
d_call: TRBD1
cdr3_aa: CASSTPTGAPNSPLHF
cdr3_nt: TGTGCCAGCAGTACTCCGACAGGGGCACCAAATTCACCCCTCCACTTT

clone_size: -
j_call: TRBJ1-2
v_call: TRBV7-9
d_call: TRBD1
cdr3_aa: CSSSRGGDRGRSGYTF
cdr3_nt: TGTTCCAGCAGCCGAGGAGGGGACAGGGGGCGCAGTGGCTACACCTTC

clone_size: -
j_call: TRBJ2-2
v_call: TRBV7-6
d_call: -
cdr3_aa: CASSSAGALAGELFF
cdr3_nt: TGTGCCAGCAGCTCCGCGGGGGCTTTAGCCGGGGAGCTGTTTTTT

clone_size: -
j_call: TRBJ1-3
v_call: TRBV4-2
d_call: -
cdr3_aa: CASSPRAPGPGNTIYF
cdr3_nt: TGTGCCAGCAGCCCACGTGCCCCGGGTCCCGGAAACACCATATATTTT

clone_size: -
j_call: TRBJ1-3
v_call: TRBV9
d_call: TRBD1
cdr3_aa: CASSDPTDRGPGNTIYF
cdr3_nt: TGTGCCAGCAGTGACCCTACGGACAGGGGGCCGGGAAACACCATATATTTT

clone_size: -
j_call: TRBJ2-7
v_call: TRBV28
d_call: -
cdr3_aa: CASGRIGREQYF
cdr3_nt: TGTGCCTCAGGGAGGATTGGCCGCGAGCAGTACTTC

clone_size: once
j_call: TRBJ1-2
v_call: TRBV6-1
d_call: TRBD1
cdr3_aa: CASSVAGQDSGYTF
cdr3_nt: TGTGCCAGCAGTGTGGCTGGACAGGACTCTGGCTACACCTTC

clone_size: -
j_call: TRBJ2-1
v_call: TRBV18
d_call: -
cdr3_aa: CASSPNTGEYNEQFF
cdr3_nt: TGTGCCAGCTCACCAAACACGGGAGAGTACAATGAGCAGTTCTTC

clone_size: once
j_call: TRBJ2-1
v_call: TRBV5-1
d_call: -
cdr3_aa: CASSLRGTYNEQFF
cdr3_nt: TGCGCCAGCAGCTTGAGGGGGACCTACAATGAGCAGTTCTTC

clone_size: -
j_call: TRBJ1-2
v_call: TRBV25-1
d_call: -
cdr3_aa: CASSELRGGGGSDGYTF
cdr3_nt: TGTGCCAGCAGTGAATTGAGGGGTGGGGGGGGCTCTGATGGCTACACCTTC

clone_size: few
j_call: TRBJ2-7
v_call: TRBV6-1
d_call: TRBD1
cdr3_aa: CASSEGLGQGQGEQYF
cdr3_nt: TGTGCCAGCAGTGAAGGGCTAGGACAGGGGCAGGGGGAGCAGTACTTC

clone_size: -
j_call: TRBJ2-2
v_call: TRBV7-8
d_call: TRBD1
cdr3_aa: CASSFRDRVGSGELFF
cdr3_nt: TGTGCCAGCAGCTTCCGGGACAGGGTTGGCTCCGGGGAGCTGTTTTTT

clone_size: -
j_call: TRBJ1-2
v_call: TRBV7-9
d_call: -
cdr3_aa: CASSFEQTYPDYTF
cdr3_nt: TGTGCCAGCAGCTTTGAACAGACCTATCCTGACTACACCTTC

clone_size: -
j_call: TRBJ1-4
v_call: TRBV29-1
d_call: TRBD1
cdr3_aa: CSTTGGLKKKLFF
cdr3_nt: TGCAGCACTACAGGGGGCTTAAAGAAAAAACTGTTTTTT

clone_size: -
j_call: TRBJ2-7
v_call: TRBV18
d_call: TRBD1
cdr3_aa: CASSPSGQQYYEQYF
cdr3_nt: TGTGCCAGCTCACCGTCGGGACAGCAGTACTACGAGCAGTACTTC

clone_size: few
j_call: TRBJ1-2
v_call: TRBV19
d_call: -
cdr3_aa: CASSITGYSHYGYTF
cdr3_nt: TGTGCCAGTAGTATCACAGGCTACAGCCACTATGGCTACACCTTC

clone_size: -
j_call: TRBJ1-1
v_call: TRBV25-1
d_call: -
cdr3_aa: CASSEGLGNTEAFF
cdr3_nt: TGTGCCAGCAGTGAGGGACTGGGGAACACTGAAGCTTTCTTT

clone_size: -
j_call: TRBJ1-5
v_call: TRBV4-3
d_call: -
cdr3_aa: CASSRLYTGPLRSNQPQHF
cdr3_nt: TGCGCCAGCAGCCGCCTCTATACAGGGCCCTTGAGGAGCAATCAGCCCCAGCATTTT

clone_size: -
j_call: TRBJ2-2
v_call: TRBV9
d_call: TRBD2
cdr3_aa: CASSVGVSGGTGELFF
cdr3_nt: TGTGCCAGCAGCGTAGGTGTTAGCGGGGGGACCGGGGAGCTGTTTTTT

clone_size: -
j_call: TRBJ1-6
v_call: TRBV9
d_call: TRBD1
cdr3_aa: CASSVRTGDTSPLHF
cdr3_nt: TGTGCCAGCAGCGTCCGGACAGGGGATACTTCACCCCTCCACTTT

clone_size: -
j_call: TRBJ1-4
v_call: TRBV9
d_call: -
cdr3_aa: CASSVGGNEKLFF
cdr3_nt: TGTGCCAGCAGCGTTGGAGGGAATGAAAAACTGTTTTTT

clone_size: -
j_call: TRBJ2-5
v_call: TRBV5-1
d_call: TRBD1
cdr3_aa: CASSPGGDRVAAQYF
cdr3_nt: TGCGCCAGCAGCCCTGGTGGGGACAGAGTGGCGGCCCAGTACTTC

clone_size: -
j_call: TRBJ1-3
v_call: TRBV7-2
d_call: -
cdr3_aa: CASSSSGFSGNTIYF
cdr3_nt: TGTGCCAGCAGCTCCTCAGGTTTCTCTGGAAACACCATATATTTT

clone_size: -
j_call: TRBJ2-3
v_call: TRBV7-6
d_call: TRBD1
cdr3_aa: CASSPGGQKRDTQYF
cdr3_nt: TGTGCCAGCAGCCCAGGGGGCCAGAAGCGGGATACGCAGTATTTT

clone_size: -
j_call: TRBJ2-6
v_call: TRBV28
d_call: -
cdr3_aa: CASSPGGSGANVLTF
cdr3_nt: TGTGCCAGCAGTCCCGGGGGCTCTGGGGCCAACGTCCTGACTTTC

clone_size: -
j_call: TRBJ1-2
v_call: TRBV6-5
d_call: -
cdr3_aa: CASNMGQTPGYTF
cdr3_nt: TGTGCCAGCAATATGGGACAAACGCCTGGCTACACCTTC

clone_size: -
j_call: TRBJ1-3
v_call: TRBV19
d_call: -
cdr3_aa: CASSLGIDSGNTIYF
cdr3_nt: TGTGCCAGTAGTCTTGGCATTGACTCTGGAAACACCATATATTTT

clone_size: -
j_call: TRBJ1-3
v_call: TRBV28
d_call: -
cdr3_aa: CASKDSGSGNTIYF
cdr3_nt: TGTGCCAGCAAAGACTCGGGGAGCGGAAACACCATATATTTT

clone_size: once
j_call: TRBJ2-5
v_call: TRBV6-6
d_call: TRBD1
cdr3_aa: CASTTGGKETQYF
cdr3_nt: TGTGCCAGCACTACAGGGGGCAAAGAGACCCAGTACTTC

clone_size: -
j_call: TRBJ2-6
v_call: TRBV4-3
d_call: -
cdr3_aa: CASSQDAGSGANVLTF
cdr3_nt: TGCGCCAGCAGCCAAGATGCAGGCTCTGGGGCCAACGTCCTGACTTTC

clone_size: -
j_call: TRBJ1-2
v_call: TRBV28
d_call: -
cdr3_aa: CASRPLQGRHGYTF
cdr3_nt: TGTGCCAGCAGACCCCTTCAGGGAAGGCATGGCTACACCTTC

clone_size: few
j_call: TRBJ1-2
v_call: TRBV9
d_call: TRBD1
cdr3_aa: CASQGGYGYTF
cdr3_nt: TGTGCCAGCCAGGGGGGCTATGGCTACACCTTC

clone_size: -
j_call: TRBJ2-3
v_call: TRBV27
d_call: -
cdr3_aa: CASSSASRVKGLNTQYF
cdr3_nt: TGTGCCAGCAGTTCCGCCTCCAGGGTTAAAGGCCTGAATACGCAGTATTTT

clone_size: -
j_call: TRBJ1-1
v_call: TRBV7-2
d_call: -
cdr3_aa: CASSPQQNTEAFF
cdr3_nt: TGTGCCAGCAGCCCTCAACAGAACACTGAAGCTTTCTTT

clone_size: -
j_call: TRBJ2-1
v_call: TRBV6-6
d_call: -
cdr3_aa: CTSSPRVGNEQFF
cdr3_nt: TGTACCAGCAGCCCCCGCGTCGGGAATGAGCAGTTCTTC

clone_size: -
j_call: TRBJ2-3
v_call: TRBV2
d_call: TRBD1
cdr3_aa: CASSTETGLGDTQYF
cdr3_nt: TGTGCCAGCAGTACCGAGACAGGGTTGGGCGATACGCAGTATTTT

clone_size: -
j_call: TRBJ2-7
v_call: TRBV10-3
d_call: TRBD2
cdr3_aa: CAISDPGLAGNYEQYF
cdr3_nt: TGTGCCATCAGTGACCCGGGACTAGCGGGGAACTACGAGCAGTACTTC

clone_size: few
j_call: TRBJ2-3
v_call: TRBV4-1
d_call: -
cdr3_aa: CASSQDGADTQYF
cdr3_nt: TGCGCCAGCAGCCAAGACGGGGCAGATACGCAGTATTTT

clone_size: -
j_call: TRBJ2-3
v_call: TRBV6-5
d_call: -
cdr3_aa: CASSYRYRGVTDTQYF
cdr3_nt: TGTGCCAGCAGTTACAGATATCGCGGGGTCACAGATACGCAGTATTTT

clone_size: -
j_call: TRBJ1-2
v_call: TRBV18
d_call: -
cdr3_aa: CASSPGAYGYTF
cdr3_nt: TGTGCCAGCTCTCCAGGGGCCTATGGCTACACCTTC

clone_size: -
j_call: TRBJ2-7
v_call: TRBV7-3
d_call: TRBD1
cdr3_aa: CASRPPQGGSYEQYF
cdr3_nt: TGTGCCAGCAGGCCACCACAGGGGGGCTCCTACGAGCAGTACTTC

clone_size: -
j_call: TRBJ2-7
v_call: TRBV29-1
d_call: TRBD1
cdr3_aa: CSVGGGGTGTDYEQYF
cdr3_nt: TGCAGCGTTGGAGGGGGAGGGACAGGGACCGACTACGAGCAGTACTTC

clone_size: -
j_call: TRBJ1-4
v_call: TRBV28
d_call: -
cdr3_aa: CASSYPGRTNEKLFF
cdr3_nt: TGTGCCAGCTCCTACCCCGGGAGGACTAATGAAAAACTGTTTTTT

clone_size: few
j_call: TRBJ2-3
v_call: TRBV7-6
d_call: -
cdr3_aa: CASSPVGGSDTQYF
cdr3_nt: TGTGCCAGCAGCCCCGTCGGGGGATCAGATACGCAGTATTTT